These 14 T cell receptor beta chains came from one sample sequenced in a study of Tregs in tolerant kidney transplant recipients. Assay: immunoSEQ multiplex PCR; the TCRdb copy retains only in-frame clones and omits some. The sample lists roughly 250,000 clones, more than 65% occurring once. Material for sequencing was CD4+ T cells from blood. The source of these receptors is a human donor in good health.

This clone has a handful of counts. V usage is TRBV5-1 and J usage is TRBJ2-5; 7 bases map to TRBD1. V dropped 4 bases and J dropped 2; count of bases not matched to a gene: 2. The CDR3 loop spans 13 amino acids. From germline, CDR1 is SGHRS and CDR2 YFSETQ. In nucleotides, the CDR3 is TGCGCCAGCAGCCCGGGACAGCAAGAGACCCAGTACTTC. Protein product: CASSPGQQETQYF. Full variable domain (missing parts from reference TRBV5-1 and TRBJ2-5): KAGVTQTPRYLIKTRGQQVTLSCSPISGHRSVSWYQQTPGQGLQFLFEYFSETQRNKGNFPGRFSGRQFSNSRSEMNVSTLELGDSALYLCASSPGQQETQYFGPGTRLLVL.

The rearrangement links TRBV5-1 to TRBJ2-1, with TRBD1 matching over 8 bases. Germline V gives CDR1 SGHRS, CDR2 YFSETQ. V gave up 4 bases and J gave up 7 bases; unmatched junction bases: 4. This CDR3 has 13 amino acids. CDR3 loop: CASSTTGGNEQFF. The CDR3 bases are TGCGCCAGCAGCACCACAGGGGGTAATGAGCAGTTCTTC.

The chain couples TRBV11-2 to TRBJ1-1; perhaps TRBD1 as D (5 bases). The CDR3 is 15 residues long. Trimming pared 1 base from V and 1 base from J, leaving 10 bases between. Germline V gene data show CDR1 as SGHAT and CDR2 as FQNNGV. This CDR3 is CASSLGTSSNTEAFF. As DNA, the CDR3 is TGTGCCAGCAGCTTAGGGACAAGCTCGAACACTGAAGCTTTCTTT.

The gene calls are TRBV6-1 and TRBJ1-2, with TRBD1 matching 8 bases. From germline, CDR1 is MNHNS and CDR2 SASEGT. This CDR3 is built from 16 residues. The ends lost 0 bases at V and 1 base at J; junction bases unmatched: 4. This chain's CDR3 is CASSEAGTGVNYGYTF. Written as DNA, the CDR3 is TGTGCCAGCAGTGAAGCCGGGACAGGAGTTAACTATGGCTACACCTTC.

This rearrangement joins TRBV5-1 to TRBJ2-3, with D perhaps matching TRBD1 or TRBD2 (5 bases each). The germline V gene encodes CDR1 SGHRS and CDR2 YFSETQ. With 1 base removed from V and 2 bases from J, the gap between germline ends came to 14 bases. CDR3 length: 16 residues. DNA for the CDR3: TGCGCCAGCAGCTTGAGAGGGGCTCGGGTCACAGATACGCAGTATTTT. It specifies CASSLRGARVTDTQYF.

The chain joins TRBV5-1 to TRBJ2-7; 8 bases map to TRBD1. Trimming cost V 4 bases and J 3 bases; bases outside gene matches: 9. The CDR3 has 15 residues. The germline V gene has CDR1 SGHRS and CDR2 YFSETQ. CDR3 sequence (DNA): TGCGCCAGCAGCCGCTCCGGACAGGGAAACTACGAGCAGTACTTC. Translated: CASSRSGQGNYEQYF.

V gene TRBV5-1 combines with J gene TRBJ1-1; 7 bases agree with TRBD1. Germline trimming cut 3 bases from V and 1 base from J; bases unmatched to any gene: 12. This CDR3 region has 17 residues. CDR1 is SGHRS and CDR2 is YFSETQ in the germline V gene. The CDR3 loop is CASSSPVTGDWNTEAFF. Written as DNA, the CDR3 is TGCGCCAGCAGCTCGCCCGTAACAGGGGATTGGAACACTGAAGCTTTCTTT.

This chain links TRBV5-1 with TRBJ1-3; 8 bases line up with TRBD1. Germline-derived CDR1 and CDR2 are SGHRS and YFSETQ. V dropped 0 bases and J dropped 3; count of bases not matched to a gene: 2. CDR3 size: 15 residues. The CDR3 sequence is CASSLGQGHGNTIYF. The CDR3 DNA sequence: TGCGCCAGCAGCTTGGGACAGGGGCATGGAAACACCATATATTTT.

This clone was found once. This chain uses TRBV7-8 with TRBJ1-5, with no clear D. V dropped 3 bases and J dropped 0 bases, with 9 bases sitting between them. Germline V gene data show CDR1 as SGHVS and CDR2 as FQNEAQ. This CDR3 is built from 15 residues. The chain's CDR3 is CASSFNSHSNQPQHF. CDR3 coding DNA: TGTGCCAGCAGCTTTAACAGCCATAGCAATCAGCCCCAGCATTTT.

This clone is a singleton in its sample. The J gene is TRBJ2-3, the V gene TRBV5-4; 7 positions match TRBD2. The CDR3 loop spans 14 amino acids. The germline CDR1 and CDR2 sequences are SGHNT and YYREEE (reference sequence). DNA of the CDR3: TGTGCAAGTGTGGAGGGCCCGGGGGGAGATACGCAGTATTTT. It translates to CASVEGPGGDTQYF. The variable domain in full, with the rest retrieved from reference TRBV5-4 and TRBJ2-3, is ETGVTQSPTHLIKTRGQQVTLRCSSQSGHNTVSWYQQALGQGPQFIFQYYREEENGRGNFPPRFSGLQFPNYSSELNVNALELDDSALYLCASVEGPGGDTQYFGPGTRLTVL.

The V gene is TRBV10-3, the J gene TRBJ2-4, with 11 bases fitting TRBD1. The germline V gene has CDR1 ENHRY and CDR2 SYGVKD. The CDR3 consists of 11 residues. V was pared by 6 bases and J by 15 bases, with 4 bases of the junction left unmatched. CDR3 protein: CAISSGQGVYF. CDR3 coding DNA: TGTGCCATCAGCTCGGGACAGGGGGTGTACTTC.

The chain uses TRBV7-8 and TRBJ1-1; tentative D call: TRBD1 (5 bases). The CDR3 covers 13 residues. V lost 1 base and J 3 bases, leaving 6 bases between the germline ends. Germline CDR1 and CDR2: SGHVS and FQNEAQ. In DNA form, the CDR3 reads TGTGCCAGCAGCTTAGTCAGGGACACTGAAGCTTTCTTT. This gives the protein CASSLVRDTEAFF.

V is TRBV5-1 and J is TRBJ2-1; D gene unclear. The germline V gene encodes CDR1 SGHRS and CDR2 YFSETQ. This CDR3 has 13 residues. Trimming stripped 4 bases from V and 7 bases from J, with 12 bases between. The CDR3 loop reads CASSPTTWNEQFF. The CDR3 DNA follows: TGCGCCAGCAGCCCTACAACGTGGAATGAGCAGTTCTTC.

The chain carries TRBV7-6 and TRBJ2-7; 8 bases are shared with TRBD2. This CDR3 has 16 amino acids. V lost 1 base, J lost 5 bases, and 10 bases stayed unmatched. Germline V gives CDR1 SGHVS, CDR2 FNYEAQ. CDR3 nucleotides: TGTGCCAGCAGCTTAGAACCGGGACTAGTCATTGACGAGCAGTACTTC. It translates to CASSLEPGLVIDEQYF.